This record concerns one TCR beta chain sequence. V shed 3 bases, J shed 8 bases, and the junction held 5 bases outside the gene matches. CDR3 length: 13 amino acids. Germline V gene data show CDR1 as SGDLS and CDR2 as YYNGEE. This specimen comes from a study of blood T cell repertoires in COVID-19. Overall study: T cells, B-cell-depleted T cells, or PBMCs provided the cDNA or gDNA that served as material.

Authors' methods: Reference gene primers were amplified, and this amplification served to estimate nucleated cell counts. The method was immunoSEQ multiplex PCR; TCRdb's version includes in-frame clones alone and lacks a portion of them. V and J calls and clone size are those listed in that table; D and trimming were worked out from the DNA. The table includes around 66,000 clones, 70% to 90% detected once. The chain links TRBV9 to TRBJ1-1, with 9 bases matching TRBD1. The sample comprised peripheral blood. The sequence came from a man in his sixties with acute or convalescent COVID-19. CDR3 nucleotides: TGTGCCAGCAGCGGGGGACAGGGACAGGAAGCTTTCTTT. Amino acids: CASSGGQGQEAFF.